This TCR beta chain is drawn from a study of OX40 agonist ivuxolimab in advanced cancers. Study-level results: In the expanded peripheral T cells, antigen specificity was never determined.

The assay was immunoSEQ multiplex PCR, and TCRdb's table has in-frame clones only and misses some. The sample has more than 40,000 clones, around 91% seen once. The V end lost 3 bases, the J end lost 6 bases, and 8 bases lay between the germline ends. CDR1 and CDR2 from the germline V gene are MNHEY and SMNVEV (reference sequence). This CDR3 has 13 residues. Of note for this clone: Its antigen remains unidentified.

V gene TRBV27 combines with J gene TRBJ2-2; D is uncertain. The TCR originated in an adult with an advanced solid tumor such as melanoma, head and neck, liver or kidney cancer. This sample comprised CD4+ or CD8+ T cells sorted from blood, obtained in a trial of the OX40 agonist ivuxolimab. The CDR3 reads CASSLGAAGELFF. The DNA for the CDR3 is TGTGCCAGCAGTTTGGGCGCTGCCGGGGAGCTGTTTTTT.